These T cell receptor beta chains were read from a single sample in a study of Ad26.COV2.S vaccination and SARS-CoV-2 variants. TCRdb's copy holds only in-frame clones and misses some; the assay was immunoSEQ multiplex PCR. Of around 250,000 clones listed, 70% to 90% are singletons. Specimen: peripheral blood, collected in a trial of Ad26.COV2.S vaccine versus placebo. The receptor set was obtained from a person between 18 and 60 years old who received the Ad26.COV2.S COVID-19 vaccine or a placebo. The CDR3 runs from the conserved cysteine through the conserved F or W. A D gene is named only where the DNA matches it firmly. A row's size may be missing; if present it is once, few, many or a size class.

V gene: TRBV7-9; J gene: TRBJ2-5; D gene: TRBD1; clone size: -; CDR3 DNA: TGTGCCAGCAGCCCCGACAGGGGCGGAGAGACCCAGTACTTC; CDR3 protein: CASSPDRGGETQYF
V gene: TRBV9; J gene: TRBJ2-6; D gene: -; clone size: -; CDR3 DNA: TGTGCCAGCAGCGCCGGGATCTCTGGGGCCAACGTCCTGACTTTC; CDR3 protein: CASSAGISGANVLTF
V gene: TRBV2; J gene: TRBJ2-7; D gene: -; clone size: -; CDR3 DNA: TGTGCCAGCAGCGTACGGGAGACCTACGAGCAGTACTTC; CDR3 protein: CASSVRETYEQYF
V gene: TRBV25-1; J gene: TRBJ1-6; D gene: TRBD1; clone size: once; CDR3 DNA: TGTGCCAGCAGTGAGCAGGGGGTTTCACCCCTCCACTTT; CDR3 protein: CASSEQGVSPLHF
V gene: TRBV5-4; J gene: TRBJ1-2; D gene: -; clone size: -; CDR3 DNA: TGTGCCAGCAGTCCTGTCCAGGGTGAGGGCTACACCTTC; CDR3 protein: CASSPVQGEGYTF
V gene: TRBV5-1; J gene: TRBJ2-6; D gene: TRBD1; clone size: -; CDR3 DNA: TGCGCCAGCAGCTTCAGACAGGGGGCGAGTTCAGGTGGGGCCAACGTCCTGACTTTC; CDR3 protein: CASSFRQGASSGGANVLTF
V gene: TRBV10-2; J gene: TRBJ1-5; D gene: -; clone size: once; CDR3 DNA: TGCGCCAGCAGTGAGTCATCCGGCGGGGCCATTTATAATCAGCCCCAGCATTTT; CDR3 protein: CASSESSGGAIYNQPQHF
V gene: TRBV27; J gene: TRBJ2-5; D gene: TRBD1; clone size: -; CDR3 DNA: TGTGCCAGCAGTTCATGGACAGGGGAAATCTCGCAAGAGACCCAGTACTTC; CDR3 protein: CASSSWTGEISQETQYF
V gene: TRBV12-3/TRBV12-4; J gene: TRBJ1-1; D gene: -; clone size: few; CDR3 DNA: TGTGCCAGCAGCTCTATGGGGTTCGAAGCTTTCTTT; CDR3 protein: CASSSMGFEAFF
V gene: TRBV11-2; J gene: TRBJ2-5; D gene: TRBD1; clone size: -; CDR3 DNA: TGTGCCAGCAGCCGTATACTGGACAGGGGGCCAGAGACCCAGTACTTC; CDR3 protein: CASSRILDRGPETQYF
V gene: TRBV2; J gene: TRBJ1-2; D gene: TRBD1; clone size: few; CDR3 DNA: TGTGCCAGCAGTCGGGACAGGACTAACTATGGCTACACCTTC; CDR3 protein: CASSRDRTNYGYTF
V gene: TRBV11-2; J gene: TRBJ2-2; D gene: -; clone size: -; CDR3 DNA: TGTGCCAGCAGCTTAGGTGCCCAGGACACCGGGGAGCTGTTTTTT; CDR3 protein: CASSLGAQDTGELFF
V gene: TRBV6-6; J gene: TRBJ1-1; D gene: -; clone size: -; CDR3 DNA: TGTGCCAGCAGTCAGAGTCATAAGAACACTGAAGCTTTCTTT; CDR3 protein: CASSQSHKNTEAFF
V gene: TRBV12-5; J gene: TRBJ1-3; D gene: -; clone size: -; CDR3 DNA: TGTGCTAGTGGTTTGGTACTCGGGGGCAGCTATGGAAACACCATATATTTT; CDR3 protein: CASGLVLGGSYGNTIYF
V gene: TRBV6-5; J gene: TRBJ2-3; D gene: -; clone size: -; CDR3 DNA: TGTGCCAGCAGCCTCCGACAAGGGGCAGATACGCAGTATTTT; CDR3 protein: CASSLRQGADTQYF
V gene: TRBV15; J gene: TRBJ2-7; D gene: -; clone size: -; CDR3 DNA: TGTGCCACCAGTCAGGACTCCTACGAGCAGTACTTC; CDR3 protein: CATSQDSYEQYF
V gene: TRBV7-8; J gene: TRBJ2-1; D gene: TRBD2; clone size: -; CDR3 DNA: TGTGCCAGCACCATACTAGCGGGAGGGCCGGAGAATGAGCAGTTCTTC; CDR3 protein: CASTILAGGPENEQFF
V gene: TRBV3-1/TRBV3-2; J gene: TRBJ2-4; D gene: -; clone size: -; CDR3 DNA: TGTGCCAGCAGCCAAGATTCAGGAGTGGTAGCCAAAAACATTCAGTACTTC; CDR3 protein: CASSQDSGVVAKNIQYF
V gene: TRBV7-3; J gene: TRBJ2-3; D gene: -; clone size: -; CDR3 DNA: TGTGCCAGCAGCTTCAGGGGCTCTAGCACAGATACGCAGTATTTT; CDR3 protein: CASSFRGSSTDTQYF
V gene: TRBV30; J gene: TRBJ1-1; D gene: -; clone size: -; CDR3 DNA: TGTGCCTGGAGTCTGGGGACGGGTGAAGCTTTCTTT; CDR3 protein: CAWSLGTGEAFF
V gene: TRBV28; J gene: TRBJ2-3; D gene: -; clone size: -; CDR3 DNA: TGTGCCAGCAGTTTTGATGCCACAAATACGCAGTATTTT; CDR3 protein: CASSFDATNTQYF
V gene: TRBV7-2; J gene: TRBJ2-1; D gene: TRBD2; clone size: -; CDR3 DNA: TGTGCCAGCAGCTTAGGGCTAGCGGGGGGCTCGTACAATGAGCAGTTCTTC; CDR3 protein: CASSLGLAGGSYNEQFF
V gene: TRBV19; J gene: TRBJ1-5; D gene: -; clone size: -; CDR3 DNA: TGTGCCAGTAGTATCAGTCCAGGGCAGCCCCAGCATTTT; CDR3 protein: CASSISPGQPQHF
V gene: TRBV7-8; J gene: TRBJ1-1; D gene: -; clone size: -; CDR3 DNA: TGTGCCAGCAGCTCAAACAGGAACACTGAAGCTTTCTTT; CDR3 protein: CASSSNRNTEAFF
V gene: TRBV18; J gene: TRBJ1-3; D gene: -; clone size: -; CDR3 DNA: TGTGCCAGCTCCCCCGGGCCTGGAAACACCATATATTTT; CDR3 protein: CASSPGPGNTIYF
V gene: TRBV6-6; J gene: TRBJ2-2; D gene: TRBD1; clone size: -; CDR3 DNA: TGTGCCAGCAGTCAACCTGGGGGACAGGGAGAAGCCGGGGAGCTGTTTTTT; CDR3 protein: CASSQPGGQGEAGELFF
V gene: TRBV2; J gene: TRBJ2-3; D gene: -; clone size: -; CDR3 DNA: TGTGCCAGCAGTCTGAGTAGAGATACGCAGTATTTT; CDR3 protein: CASSLSRDTQYF
V gene: TRBV4-3; J gene: TRBJ1-5; D gene: -; clone size: -; CDR3 DNA: TGCGCCAGCAGCCAGGAGGCCGCGGGCTATCAGCCCCAGCATTTT; CDR3 protein: CASSQEAAGYQPQHF
V gene: TRBV6-5; J gene: TRBJ1-5; D gene: -; clone size: -; CDR3 DNA: TGTGCCAGCAGTCGTGGCAGGGCAGACAATCAGCCCCAGCATTTT; CDR3 protein: CASSRGRADNQPQHF
V gene: TRBV5-1; J gene: TRBJ2-1; D gene: TRBD1; clone size: -; CDR3 DNA: TGCGCCTCCACCCGGGACAGGAATAGTCTATTGTCCAATGAGCAGTTCTTC; CDR3 protein: CASTRDRNSLLSNEQFF
V gene: TRBV7-3; J gene: TRBJ2-1; D gene: -; clone size: -; CDR3 DNA: TGTGCCAGCAGCTTCCGGGGCGGCAATGAGCAGTTCTTC; CDR3 protein: CASSFRGGNEQFF
V gene: TRBV27; J gene: TRBJ2-7; D gene: -; clone size: -; CDR3 DNA: TGTGCCAGCAGTTTAAAAGGGACACCTTCCTACGAGCAGTACTTC; CDR3 protein: CASSLKGTPSYEQYF
V gene: TRBV7-2; J gene: TRBJ2-7; D gene: -; clone size: -; CDR3 DNA: TGTGCCAGCAGCTTAGCCCCTCGTCAGGGGCGCTCCGAGCAGTACTTC; CDR3 protein: CASSLAPRQGRSEQYF
V gene: TRBV25-1; J gene: TRBJ1-2; D gene: TRBD1; clone size: -; CDR3 DNA: TGTGCCAGCAGCCGACAGGGACACGGCTACACCTTC; CDR3 protein: CASSRQGHGYTF
V gene: TRBV10-3; J gene: TRBJ1-3; D gene: -; clone size: -; CDR3 DNA: TGTGCCATCAGTGCCCGGGGCGGGTTGAGCTCTGGAAACACCATATATTTT; CDR3 protein: CAISARGGLSSGNTIYF
V gene: TRBV2; J gene: TRBJ1-3; D gene: -; clone size: few; CDR3 DNA: TGTGCCAGCAGTGACTCTTATGCCATATATTTT; CDR3 protein: CASSDSYAIYF
V gene: TRBV2; J gene: TRBJ2-1; D gene: TRBD2; clone size: -; CDR3 DNA: TGTGCCAGCAGTGAGGGACTAGCGAGCTCCGAGCAGTTCTTC; CDR3 protein: CASSEGLASSEQFF
V gene: TRBV30; J gene: TRBJ2-1; D gene: TRBD2; clone size: -; CDR3 DNA: TGTGCCTGGGCTAGCGGACCTGAGCAGTTCTTC; CDR3 protein: CAWASGPEQFF
V gene: TRBV5-4; J gene: TRBJ2-5; D gene: -; clone size: -; CDR3 DNA: TGTGCCAGCAGCTTGGGGACGTGGGGGCAGGAGACCCAGTACTTC; CDR3 protein: CASSLGTWGQETQYF
V gene: TRBV3-1/TRBV3-2; J gene: TRBJ1-1; D gene: -; clone size: once; CDR3 DNA: TGTGCCAGCAGCCAGCGCGAACGGAACACTGAAGCTTTCTTT; CDR3 protein: CASSQRERNTEAFF
V gene: TRBV6-5; J gene: TRBJ1-5; D gene: -; clone size: -; CDR3 DNA: TGTGCCAGCAGCCGGCGGGAGGATCAGCCCCAGCATTTT; CDR3 protein: CASSRREDQPQHF
V gene: TRBV2; J gene: TRBJ2-5; D gene: -; clone size: -; CDR3 DNA: TGTGCCAGCAATGAGCGGGCGGGCAGAGAGACCCAGTACTTC; CDR3 protein: CASNERAGRETQYF
V gene: TRBV28; J gene: TRBJ1-5; D gene: -; clone size: -; CDR3 DNA: TGTGCCAGCAGTGCCGCCCAGGGCGGCAATCAGCCCCAGCATTTT; CDR3 protein: CASSAAQGGNQPQHF
V gene: TRBV13; J gene: TRBJ1-4; D gene: -; clone size: -; CDR3 DNA: TGTGCCAGCAGCTTAGGCCTGCCGGGAACAACTAATGAAAAACTGTTTTTT; CDR3 protein: CASSLGLPGTTNEKLFF
V gene: TRBV5-8; J gene: TRBJ1-1; D gene: -; clone size: -; CDR3 DNA: TGTGCCAGCAGCTGGGCAGGGGACGCCATAGCTTTCTTT; CDR3 protein: CASSWAGDAIAFF
V gene: TRBV2; J gene: TRBJ2-3; D gene: -; clone size: -; CDR3 DNA: TGTGCCAGCAGTGCCCCAGATACGCAGTATTTT; CDR3 protein: CASSAPDTQYF
V gene: TRBV4-3; J gene: TRBJ1-1; D gene: TRBD1; clone size: -; CDR3 DNA: TGCGCCAGCAGCCTCTTCGGCGGACAGGGGGGCAGGAGCACTGAAGCTTTCTTT; CDR3 protein: CASSLFGGQGGRSTEAFF
V gene: TRBV5-1; J gene: TRBJ2-2; D gene: TRBD2; clone size: -; CDR3 DNA: TGCGCCAGCAGCTTGGGCGCTAGCGGGGTCCTAAACACCGGGGAGCTGTTTTTT; CDR3 protein: CASSLGASGVLNTGELFF
V gene: TRBV5-5; J gene: TRBJ1-5; D gene: -; clone size: once; CDR3 DNA: TGTGCCAGCAGCTTGGTTGCGGCACTCGAAGCTCAGCCCCAGCATTTT; CDR3 protein: CASSLVAALEAQPQHF
V gene: TRBV18; J gene: TRBJ1-2; D gene: TRBD1; clone size: -; CDR3 DNA: TGTGCCAGCTCGCCGGACAGGAGGGACTATGGCTACACCTTC; CDR3 protein: CASSPDRRDYGYTF